A single T cell receptor (beta chain) is shown here with its context. What antigen it recognizes has not been identified. It has no much larger one-base neighbor in the sample; base qualities were not kept. The library came from PCR. The sample was run on an Illumina HiSeq 2500. TCR library preparation used molecular barcoding, with unique molecular identifiers applied to normalize quantification of the TCRbeta repertoire. TCRdb reran the public reads through fastp at Q25 and MiXCR, keeping productive beta chains. All rows with the same CDR3 protein become a single entry with the most common DNA and genes. Counted in this sample were a few hundred thousand distinct CDR3 sequences; approximately 11% of them appeared once. Together, the top ten hold 4.5% to 7% of the sample. These data come from a study of T-cell reconstitution after alpha-beta-depleted transplantation in children (TCRdb year 2016). Background on the whole study: Using TCR repertoire profiling, the study followed T-cell immune reconstitution in a quantitative way in children after TCRalphabeta/CD19-depleted allogeneic hematopoietic cell transplantation.

CDR1 and CDR2, looked up from the germline V gene, are SGHDT and YYEEEE. The CDR3, cysteine through phenylalanine, is 15 amino acids long. The CDR3 DNA has 45 bases and is translated from base 1. Unmatched junction bases come to 4, with V trimmed by 2 bases and J by 3 bases. Sequenced material: PBMCs from the stem cell graft donor, taken from the stem cell graft. The chain is assembled from TRBV5-6 and TRBJ2-1; TRBD2 fits 8 bases in the junction. This TCR came from a human donor who donated a stem cell graft to a child with acute myeloid leukemia. CDR3 loop: CASSFVAGNYNEQFF. The sequenced DNA is TGTGCCAGCAGCTTCGTAGCGGGGAACTACAATGAGCAGTTCTTC.